This entry lists 10 T cell receptor beta chains sequenced from one sample in a study of neurological immune-mediated disorders. TCRdb re-derived calls from the 5' RACE reads in MiXCR, one entry per CDR3 protein. The sample records 40,000 to 50,000 distinct CDR3 sequences, 2% to 2.5% being singletons. Sequenced: PBMCs. These receptors were collected from a man aged 25 to 40 with multiple sclerosis.

This clonotype was picked up many times. The rearrangement links TRBV5-1 to TRBJ2-3; the D call may be TRBD1 or TRBD2 (5 bases each). The CDR3 loop spans 15 amino acids. The V end was cut by 2 bases, the J end by 2 bases, with 12 bases between. Germline CDR1 and CDR2: SGHRS and YFSETQ. The CDR3 spells CASSLQDSTTDTQYF. The CDR3 DNA follows: TGCGCCAGCAGCTTACAGGACTCGACCACAGATACGCAGTATTTT. The complete variable domain, with remaining parts taken from reference TRBV5-1 and TRBJ2-3, reads KAGVTQTPRYLIKTRGQQVTLSCSPISGHRSVSWYQQTPGQGLQFLFEYFSETQRNKGNFPGRFSGRQFSNSRSEMNVSTLELGDSALYLCASSLQDSTTDTQYFGPGTRLTVL.

This clonotype was observed many times. The chain employs TRBV20-1 and TRBJ2-1; TRBD1 might be the D (6 bases). V was pared by 5 bases and J by 3 bases, with 20 bases between. There are 16 residues in the CDR3. Germline lookup yields CDR1 DFQATT and CDR2 SNEGSKA (reference sequence). CDR3 in amino acids: CSAPPQDRWDYNEQFF. The DNA for the CDR3 is TGCAGTGCTCCGCCCCAAGACAGGTGGGACTACAATGAGCAGTTCTTC.

This clonotype was recorded many times. The gene calls are TRBV5-1 and TRBJ1-1; 7 nucleotides align to TRBD1. This CDR3 is 14 amino acids long. CDR1 and CDR2 from the germline V gene are SGHRS and YFSETQ. V shed 4 bases and J 3 bases; nucleotides not matched to a gene: 6. DNA for the CDR3: TGCGCCAGCAGCCCCCACCAGGGGGACACTGAAGCTTTCTTT. Its translation is CASSPHQGDTEAFF.

The chain combines TRBV27 with TRBJ2-7; TRBD2 might be the D (7 bases). Germline CDR1 is MNHEY and CDR2 is SMNVEV (reference sequence). The ends were cut back, 5 bases at V and 12 bases at J, with 29 bases in the middle. The CDR3 contains 16 residues. The CDR3 loop reads CASSPWEGVRQRVWYF. In DNA, the CDR3 is TGTGCCAGCAGTCCCTGGGAGGGGGTTCGGCAGAGGGTTTGGTACTTC.

This clonotype has a count of ten or more. The genes are TRBV7-2 and TRBJ2-3, with 8 nucleotides matching TRBD2. The CDR3 loop spans 15 amino acids. Germline trimming cut 2 bases from V and 1 base from J; bases unmatched to any gene: 2. CDR1 and CDR2 from the germline V gene are SGHTA and FQGNSA. CDR3 DNA: TGTGCCAGCAGCTTAACAGCGGGAGGCACAGATACGCAGTATTTT. This gives the protein CASSLTAGGTDTQYF. The variable domain in full, with the rest retrieved from reference TRBV7-2 and TRBJ2-3, is GAGVSQSPSNKVTEKGKDVELRCDPISGHTALYWYRQSLGQGLEFLIYFQGNSAPDKSGLPSDRFSAERTGGSVSTLTIQRTQQEDSAVYLCASSLTAGGTDTQYFGPGTRLTVL.

This clonotype was observed many times. V and J are TRBV20-1 and TRBJ2-1; possibly TRBD2 for D (6 bases). CDR3 length: 13 residues. Germline CDR1 and CDR2: DFQATT and SNEGSKA (reference sequence). Trimming left V 5 bases short and J 5 bases short, with 13 bases between. Written as DNA, the CDR3 is TGCAGTGCTCTCCGGGAGATTCACAATGAGCAGTTCTTC. Its protein is CSALREIHNEQFF.

This clonotype was found many times. The chain couples TRBV20-1 to TRBJ1-6; tentative D call: TRBD1 (6 bases). Germline V CDR1 and CDR2: DFQATT, SNEGSKA (reference sequence). This CDR3 has 16 residues. V was cut by 3 bases and J by 0 bases, with 12 bases left in between. CDR3 residues: CSARSGESSYNSPLHF. The DNA for the CDR3 is TGCAGTGCTAGGTCAGGGGAAAGCTCCTATAATTCACCCCTCCACTTT.

This clonotype has at least ten counts. V gene TRBV12-3 or TRBV12-4 combines with J gene TRBJ1-1; D is possibly TRBD1 (6 bases). The CDR3 has 16 amino acids. Trimming left V 4 bases short and J 1 base short, with 16 bases between. In DNA form, the CDR3 reads TGTGCCAGCAGTTCATTGGGGGGGCCGGAGAACACTGAAGCTTTCTTT. It encodes CASSSLGGPENTEAFF.

This clonotype has ten or more counts. The chain employs TRBV7-3 and TRBJ1-1, with a weak D call TRBD1 (6 bases). The CDR3 consists of 15 residues. The germline V gene has CDR1 SGHTA and CDR2 FQGTGA. Trimming removed 2 bases at V and 10 bases at J, with 20 bases between. Written as DNA, the CDR3 is TGTGCCAGCAGCTTATGCAGGGGATCTAGGATATCAGCTTTCTTT. This gives the protein CASSLCRGSRISAFF.

This clonotype was found many times. The chain joins TRBV5-1 to TRBJ2-3; D is possibly TRBD2 (6 bases). The V end was cut by 2 bases, the J end by 4 bases, with 17 bases between. This CDR3 spans 16 amino acids. Germline CDR1 and CDR2: SGHRS and YFSETQ. CDR3: CASSFSADYPSDTQYF. The CDR3 nucleotides read TGCGCCAGCAGCTTTAGTGCGGACTACCCGTCAGATACGCAGTATTTT.